This T cell receptor (beta chain) was retrieved from a study of early T cells in non-severe SARS-CoV-2 infection. Across the study: The authors sequenced bulk RNA from unsorted whole blood, leaving chains unpaired. Study-wide points: VDJdb matching skewed toward anti-spike CD8 responses, missing private and CD4 specificities.

TCRdb reprocessed the 5' RACE reads via MiXCR and lists one record per CDR3 protein. The table lists approximately 65,000 distinct CDR3 sequences, around 15% of them singletons. V dropped 2 bases and J dropped 1 base, with 5 bases sitting between them. The CDR3 extends over 13 amino acids. From germline, CDR1 is PRHDT and CDR2 FYEKMQ (reference sequence). Ten or more counts support this clonotype. Its antigen is not identified. The gene calls are TRBV13 and TRBJ1-1; no reliable D call. The sequence was collected from an adult who was a healthcare worker with PCR-confirmed SARS-CoV-2 infection or an uninfected control (not recorded which). The sequenced sample consisted of whole blood. The CDR3 loop is CASSLWENTEAFF. DNA of the CDR3: TGTGCCAGCAGCTTATGGGAGAACACTGAAGCTTTCTTT.